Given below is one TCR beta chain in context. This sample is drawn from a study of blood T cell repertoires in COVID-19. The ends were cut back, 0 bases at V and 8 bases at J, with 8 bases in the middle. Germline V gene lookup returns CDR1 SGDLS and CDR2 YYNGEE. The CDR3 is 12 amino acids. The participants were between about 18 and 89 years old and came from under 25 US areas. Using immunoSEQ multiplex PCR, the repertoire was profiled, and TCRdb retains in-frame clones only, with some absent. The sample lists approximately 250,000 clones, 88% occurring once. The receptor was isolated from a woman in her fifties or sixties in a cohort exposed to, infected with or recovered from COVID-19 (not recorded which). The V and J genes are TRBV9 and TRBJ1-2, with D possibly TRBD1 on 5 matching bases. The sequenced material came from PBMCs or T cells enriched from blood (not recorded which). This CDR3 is CASSVVQGGYTF. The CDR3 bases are TGTGCCAGCAGCGTAGTCCAGGGCGGCTACACCTTC.